Presented here are 10 T cell receptor beta chains from one specimen sequenced in a study of cytomegalovirus exposure and HLA in healthy donors. PCR amplification relied on 60 Vbeta primers (plus 13 Jbeta primers). TCRdb keeps only in-frame clones here, not all; method: immunoSEQ multiplex PCR. Counted here are about 190,000 clones, 75% to 85% occurring once; the ten biggest clones make up 2.1%. Sequences were obtained from PBMCs. These receptor sequences come from a woman younger than 35 in good health and CMV-seropositive.

The chain couples TRBV2 to TRBJ1-5, with D perhaps TRBD1 (5 bases). V lost 6 bases to trimming and J lost 7 bases, with 13 bases between them. Looked up from germline, CDR1 is SNHLY and CDR2 is FYNNEI. The CDR3 is 13 amino acids. CDR3 sequence: CASSSREGQPQHF. In nucleotides, the CDR3 is TGTGCCAGCAGCAGCAGGGAGGGCCAGCCCCAGCATTTT.

The chain employs TRBV19 and TRBJ1-1, with D possibly matching TRBD1 (5 bases). The CDR3 has 13 amino acids. Trimming took 6 bases from V and 4 from J, leaving 12 bases between them. CDR1 and CDR2 (germline): LNHDA, SQIVND (reference sequence). Here the CDR3 reads CASSRSGATEAFF. CDR3 DNA: TGTGCCAGTAGCCGGAGTGGGGCCACTGAAGCTTTCTTT.

The chain is built from TRBV9 and TRBJ1-5; 9 nucleotides match TRBD1. The CDR3 spans 18 residues. V gave up 0 bases and J gave up 2 bases; unmatched junction bases: 9. Germline V CDR1 and CDR2: SGDLS, YYNGEE. The CDR3 protein is CASSVGIETGGRNQPQHF. The DNA of the CDR3 is TGTGCCAGCAGCGTAGGGATCGAGACAGGGGGACGCAATCAGCCCCAGCATTTT.

J is TRBJ2-7 and V is TRBV6-1, with TRBD1 matching 11 bases. The CDR3 is 15 residues long. In germline, CDR1 is MNHNS, CDR2 SASEGT. After removal of 1 base from V and 2 bases from J, the junction contained 1 base not matched to a gene. The CDR3 DNA reads TGTGCCAGCAGTGAAGGGACAGGGGGCGCCTACGAGCAGTACGTC. It specifies CASSEGTGGAYEQYV.

The chain joins TRBV14 to TRBJ2-3; D uncertain. Deletions cut 4 bases from V and 3 bases from J, with 8 bases between. Germline V gene data show CDR1 as SGHDN and CDR2 as FVKESK. The CDR3 contains 13 residues. CDR3 nucleotides: TGTGCCAGCAGCCGAAGAGAGACAGATACGCAGTATTTT. Its protein product is CASSRRETDTQYF.

This clone was counted once. This rearrangement joins TRBV7-9 to TRBJ1-4; 7 nucleotides match TRBD1. The V gene end was trimmed by 5 bases and the J gene end by 8 bases; junction bases not matched to a gene: 11. The CDR3 runs 15 residues. CDR1 SEHNR and CDR2 FQNEAQ come from the germline V gene (reference sequence). The CDR3 region is CASSPRQGEGEKLFF. Written as DNA, the CDR3 is TGTGCCAGCAGCCCCCGACAGGGTGAGGGAGAAAAACTGTTTTTT.

The chain recombines TRBV14 with TRBJ2-5; possible D gene TRBD1, 6 bases. Germline V gives CDR1 SGHDN, CDR2 FVKESK. CDR3 length: 15 residues. V shed 3 bases and J shed 2 bases, with 13 bases lying between them. CDR3: CASSHLDRRQETQYF. The DNA for the CDR3 is TGTGCCAGCAGCCACCTTGACAGGCGTCAAGAGACCCAGTACTTC.

J is TRBJ2-1 and V is TRBV11-1; the D gene is possibly TRBD2 (6 bases). This CDR3 contains 14 residues. Germline V lookup: CDR1 SGHAT, CDR2 FQDESV (reference sequence). The ends were cut back, 5 bases at V and 3 bases at J, with 11 bases in the middle. The CDR3 DNA is TGTGCCAGCAGCCGGGAGACCAACTACAATGAGCAGTTCTTC. It specifies CASSRETNYNEQFF.

The CDR3 DNA sequence: TGCGCCAGCAGCTTCGGGACAGGGTACAATGAGCAGTTCTTC. Protein product: CASSFGTGYNEQFF. The chain couples TRBV5-1 to TRBJ2-1, with 9 bases aligning to TRBD1. Germline V lookup: CDR1 SGHRS, CDR2 YFSETQ. The CDR3 extends over 14 amino acids. V was pared by 2 bases and J by 4 bases, with 1 base of the junction left unmatched.

The chain uses TRBV13 and TRBJ2-7, with 14 bases identical to TRBD2. Germline-derived CDR1 and CDR2 are PRHDT and FYEKMQ (reference sequence). The CDR3 is 20 amino acids. V lost 5 bases, J lost 1 base, and 16 bases stayed unmatched. In nucleotides, the CDR3 is TGTGCCAGCAGCCCCCCCATCGATGGGACTAGCGGGGGCTATTCCTACGAGCAGTACTTC. Its translation is CASSPPIDGTSGGYSYEQYF.